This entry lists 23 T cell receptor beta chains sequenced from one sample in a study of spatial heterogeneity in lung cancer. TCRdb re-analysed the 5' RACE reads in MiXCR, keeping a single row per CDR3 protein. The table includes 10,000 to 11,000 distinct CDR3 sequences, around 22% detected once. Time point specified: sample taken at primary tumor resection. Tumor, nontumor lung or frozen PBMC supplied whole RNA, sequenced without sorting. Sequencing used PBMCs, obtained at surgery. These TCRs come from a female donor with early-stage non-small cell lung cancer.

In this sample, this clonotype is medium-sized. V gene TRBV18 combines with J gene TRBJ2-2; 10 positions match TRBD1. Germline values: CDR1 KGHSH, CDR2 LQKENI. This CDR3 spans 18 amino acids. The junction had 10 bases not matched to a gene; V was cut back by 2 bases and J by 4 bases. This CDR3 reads CASSPVTGGAGGTGELFF. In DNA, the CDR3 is TGTGCCAGCTCACCAGTGACAGGGGGCGCCGGTGGCACCGGGGAGCTGTTTTTT.

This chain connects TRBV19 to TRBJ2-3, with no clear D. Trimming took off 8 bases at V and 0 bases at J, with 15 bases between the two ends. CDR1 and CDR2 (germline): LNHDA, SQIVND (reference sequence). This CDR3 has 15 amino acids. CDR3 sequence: CASGAGSSSTDTQYF. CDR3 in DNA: TGTGCCAGTGGCGCAGGCTCCTCTAGCACAGATACGCAGTATTTT.

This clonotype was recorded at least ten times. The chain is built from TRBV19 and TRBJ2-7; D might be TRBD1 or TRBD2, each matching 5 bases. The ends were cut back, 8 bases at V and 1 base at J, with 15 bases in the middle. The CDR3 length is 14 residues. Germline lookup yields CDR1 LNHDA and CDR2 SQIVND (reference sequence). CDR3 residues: CASGARGGSYEQYF. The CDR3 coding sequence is TGTGCCAGTGGGGCTCGCGGAGGATCCTACGAGCAGTACTTC.

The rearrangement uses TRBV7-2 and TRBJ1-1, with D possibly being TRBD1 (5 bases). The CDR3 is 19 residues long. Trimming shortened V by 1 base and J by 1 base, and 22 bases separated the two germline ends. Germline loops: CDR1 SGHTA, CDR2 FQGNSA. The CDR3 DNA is TGTGCCAGCAGCTTAGGTGGGCGGTATTTAGCAGGGCCGAACACTGAAGCTTTCTTT. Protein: CASSLGGRYLAGPNTEAFF. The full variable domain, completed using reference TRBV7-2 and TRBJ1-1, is GAGVSQSPSNKVTEKGKDVELRCDPISGHTALYWYRQSLGQGLEFLIYFQGNSAPDKSGLPSDRFSAERTGGSVSTLTIQRTQQEDSAVYLCASSLGGRYLAGPNTEAFFGQGTRLTVV.

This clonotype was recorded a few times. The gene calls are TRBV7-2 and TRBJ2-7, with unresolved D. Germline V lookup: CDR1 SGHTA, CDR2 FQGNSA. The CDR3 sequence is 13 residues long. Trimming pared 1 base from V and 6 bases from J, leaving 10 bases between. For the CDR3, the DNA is TGTGCCAGCAGCTTAGTACGTGCTGGCGAGCAGTACTTC. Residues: CASSLVRAGEQYF.

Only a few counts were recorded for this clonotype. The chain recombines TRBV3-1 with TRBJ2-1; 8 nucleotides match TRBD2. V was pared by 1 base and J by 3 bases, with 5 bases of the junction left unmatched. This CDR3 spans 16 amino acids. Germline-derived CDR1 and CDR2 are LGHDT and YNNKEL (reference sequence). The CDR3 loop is CASSQAEAGGYNEQFF. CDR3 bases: TGTGCCAGCAGCCAAGCTGAGGCGGGAGGCTACAATGAGCAGTTCTTC.

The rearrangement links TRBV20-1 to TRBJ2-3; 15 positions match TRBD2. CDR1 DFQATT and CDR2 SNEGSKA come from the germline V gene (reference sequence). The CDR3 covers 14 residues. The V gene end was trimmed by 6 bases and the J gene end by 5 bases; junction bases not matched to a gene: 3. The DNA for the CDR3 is TGCAGTGCGGGACTAGCGGGAGGAGGAGATACGCAGTATTTT. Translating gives CSAGLAGGGDTQYF.

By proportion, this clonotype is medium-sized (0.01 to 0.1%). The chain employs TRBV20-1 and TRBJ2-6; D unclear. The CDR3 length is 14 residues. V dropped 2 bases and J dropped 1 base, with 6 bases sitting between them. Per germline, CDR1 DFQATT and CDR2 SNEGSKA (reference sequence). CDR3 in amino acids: CSARRGSGANVLTF. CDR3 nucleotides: TGCAGTGCTAGAAGAGGTTCTGGGGCCAACGTCCTGACTTTC.

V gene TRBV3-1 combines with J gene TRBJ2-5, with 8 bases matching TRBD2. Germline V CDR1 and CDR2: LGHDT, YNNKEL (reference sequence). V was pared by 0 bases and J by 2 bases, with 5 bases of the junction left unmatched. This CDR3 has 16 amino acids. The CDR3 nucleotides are TGTGCCAGCAGCCAAGATCCGGGACTAGGGCAAGAGACCCAGTACTTC. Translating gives CASSQDPGLGQETQYF.

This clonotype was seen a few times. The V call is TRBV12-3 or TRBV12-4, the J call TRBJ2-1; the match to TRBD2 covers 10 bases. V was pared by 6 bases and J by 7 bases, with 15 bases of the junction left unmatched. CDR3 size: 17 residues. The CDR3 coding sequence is TGTGCCAGCAGGTCTCTTGCAGCGGGAGGGCCGGGAAATGAGCAGTTCTTC. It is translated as CASRSLAAGGPGNEQFF.

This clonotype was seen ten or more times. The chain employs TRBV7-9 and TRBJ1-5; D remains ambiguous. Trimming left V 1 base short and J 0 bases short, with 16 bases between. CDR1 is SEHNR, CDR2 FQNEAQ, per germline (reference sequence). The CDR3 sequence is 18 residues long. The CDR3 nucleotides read TGTGCCAGCAGCTTAGATCCGACCGAAAGCTATAGCAATCAGCCCCAGCATTTT. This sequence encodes CASSLDPTESYSNQPQHF.

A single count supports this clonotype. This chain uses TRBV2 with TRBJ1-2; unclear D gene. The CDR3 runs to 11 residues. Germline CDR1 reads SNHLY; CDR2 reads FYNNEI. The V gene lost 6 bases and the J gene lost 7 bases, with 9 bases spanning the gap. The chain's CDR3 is CASSGNRGYTF. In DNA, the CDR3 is TGTGCCAGCAGCGGGAACCGTGGCTACACCTTC.

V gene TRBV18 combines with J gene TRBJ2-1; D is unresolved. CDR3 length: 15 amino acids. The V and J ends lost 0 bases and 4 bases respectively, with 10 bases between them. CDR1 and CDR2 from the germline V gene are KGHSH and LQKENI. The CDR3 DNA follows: TGTGCCAGCTCACCACCAAACGGGCCGTACAATGAGCAGTTCTTC. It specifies CASSPPNGPYNEQFF.

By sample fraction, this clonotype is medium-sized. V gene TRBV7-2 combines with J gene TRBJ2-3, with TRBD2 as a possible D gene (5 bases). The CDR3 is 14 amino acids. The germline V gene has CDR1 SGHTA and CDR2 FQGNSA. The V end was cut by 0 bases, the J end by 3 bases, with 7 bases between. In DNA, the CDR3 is TGTGCCAGCAGCTTAGCGGGAGCTACAGATACGCAGTATTTT. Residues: CASSLAGATDTQYF.

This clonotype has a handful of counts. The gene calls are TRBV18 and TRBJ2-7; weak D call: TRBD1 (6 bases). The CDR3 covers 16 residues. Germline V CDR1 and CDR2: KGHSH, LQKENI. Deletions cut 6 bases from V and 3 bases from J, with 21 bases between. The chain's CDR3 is CASSPTPFGGNYEQYF. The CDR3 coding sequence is TGTGCCAGCTCCCCCACCCCCTTTGGGGGCAACTACGAGCAGTACTTC.

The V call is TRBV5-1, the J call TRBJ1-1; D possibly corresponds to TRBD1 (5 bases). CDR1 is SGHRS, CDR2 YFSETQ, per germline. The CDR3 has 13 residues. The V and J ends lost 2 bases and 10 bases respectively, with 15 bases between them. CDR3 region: CASSLATTGPAFF. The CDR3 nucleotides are TGCGCCAGCAGCTTAGCAACCACAGGCCCAGCTTTCTTT.

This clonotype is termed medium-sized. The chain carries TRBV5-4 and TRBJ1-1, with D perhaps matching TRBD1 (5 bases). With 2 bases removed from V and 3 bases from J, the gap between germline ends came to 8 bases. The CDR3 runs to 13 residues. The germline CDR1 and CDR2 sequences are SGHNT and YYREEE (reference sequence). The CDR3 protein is CASSLQEDTEAFF. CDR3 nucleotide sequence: TGTGCCAGCAGCTTACAGGAGGACACTGAAGCTTTCTTT.

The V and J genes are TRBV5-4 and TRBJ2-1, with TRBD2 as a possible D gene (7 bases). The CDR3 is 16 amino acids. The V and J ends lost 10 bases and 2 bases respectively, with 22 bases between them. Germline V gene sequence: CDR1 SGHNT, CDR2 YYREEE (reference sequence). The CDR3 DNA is TGTGCCGGAAAGACGGGGGCGGGAGATACCTACAATGAGCAGTTCTTC. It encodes CAGKTGAGDTYNEQFF.

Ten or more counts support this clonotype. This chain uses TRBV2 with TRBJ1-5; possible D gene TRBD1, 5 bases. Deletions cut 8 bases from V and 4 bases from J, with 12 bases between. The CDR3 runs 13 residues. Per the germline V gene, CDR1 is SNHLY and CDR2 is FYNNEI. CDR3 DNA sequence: TGTGCCAGCGGGGGACCACCAAATCAGCCCCAGCATTTT. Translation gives CASGGPPNQPQHF.

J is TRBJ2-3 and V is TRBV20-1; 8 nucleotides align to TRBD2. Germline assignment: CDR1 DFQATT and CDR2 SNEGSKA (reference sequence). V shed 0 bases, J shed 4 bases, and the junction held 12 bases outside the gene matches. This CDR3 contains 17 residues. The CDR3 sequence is CSARDPSAGGRADTQYF. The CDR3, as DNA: TGCAGTGCTAGAGATCCCTCCGCGGGAGGTCGGGCAGATACGCAGTATTTT.

The CDR3 sequence is CASGPPTGRNTIYF. The CDR3 nucleotides read TGTGCTAGTGGTCCGCCGACAGGGAGGAACACCATATATTTT. The genes are TRBV12-5 and TRBJ1-3; 7 nucleotides align to TRBD1. CDR3 length: 14 amino acids. The germline CDR1 and CDR2 sequences are LGHNT and FRNRAP. Germline trimming cut 5 bases from V and 7 bases from J; bases unmatched to any gene: 8. The full variable domain, with the rest looked up from reference TRBV12-5 and TRBJ1-3, is DARVTQTPRHKVTEMGQEVTMRCQPILGHNTVFWYRQTMMQGLELLAYFRNRAPLDDSGMPKDRFSAEMPDATLATLKIQPSEPRDSAVYFCASGPPTGRNTIYFGEGSWLTVV.

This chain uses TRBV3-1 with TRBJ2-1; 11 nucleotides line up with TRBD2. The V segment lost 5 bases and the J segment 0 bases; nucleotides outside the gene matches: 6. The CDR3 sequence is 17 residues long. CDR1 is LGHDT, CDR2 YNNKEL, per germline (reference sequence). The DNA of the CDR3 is TGTGCCAGCAGCTCAACGCTAGCGGGAGGCTCCTACAATGAGCAGTTCTTC. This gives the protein CASSSTLAGGSYNEQFF.

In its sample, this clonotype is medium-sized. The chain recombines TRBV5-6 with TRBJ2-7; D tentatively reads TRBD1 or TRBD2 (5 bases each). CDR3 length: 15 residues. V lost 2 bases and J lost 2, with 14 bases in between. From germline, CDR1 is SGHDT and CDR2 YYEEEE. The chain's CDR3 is CASSLTGTSAYEQYF. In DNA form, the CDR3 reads TGTGCCAGCAGCTTAACCGGGACGTCGGCCTACGAGCAGTACTTC.